This entry lists 10 T cell receptor beta chains sequenced from one sample in a study of blood T cell repertoires in COVID-19 (TCRdb year 2020). To prepare the library, the immunoSEQ multiplex PCR assay was applied. This is the immuneACCESS table as TCRdb keeps it, with only in-frame sequences that have V and J called. A part of the clones is gone; compared with another copy, unresolved V genes explain less than half, and the rest is unexplained. The table for this sample lists over 150,000 clones; roughly 84% of them were counted only once. The ten largest clones take up approximately 13% of the sample. The sample was peripheral blood. The source is a human donor in a cohort sampled during active COVID-19.

The rearrangement links TRBV12-5 to TRBJ2-7; D is unclear. The CDR3 consists of 15 residues. Germline lookup yields CDR1 LGHNT and CDR2 FRNRAP. The V gene lost 5 bases and the J gene lost 3 bases, with 17 bases spanning the gap. The CDR3 reads CASGPPGFHLYEQYF. The DNA of the CDR3 is TGTGCTAGTGGTCCGCCCGGGTTTCACCTCTACGAGCAGTACTTC.

This clone is a singleton in its sample. The chain carries TRBV27 and TRBJ2-1; the match to TRBD2 covers 8 bases. This CDR3 is built from 13 residues. The germline CDR1 and CDR2 sequences are MNHEY and SMNVEV (reference sequence). DNA of the CDR3: TGTGGAAGTAAGCGGGAGCAGTACAATGAGCAGTTCTTC. Protein sequence: CGSKREQYNEQFF.

The chain couples TRBV28 to TRBJ1-2; D perhaps matches TRBD1 (5 bases). V lost 3 bases to trimming and J lost 8 bases, with 16 bases between them. The germline V gene has CDR1 MDHEN and CDR2 SYDVKM. The CDR3 has 14 residues. CDR3 DNA: TGTGCCAGCAGTTTTGGTCGACAGAGAGGAGGCTACACCTTC. It translates to CASSFGRQRGGYTF.

CDR3 amino acids: CASSLRWGGNGKNTEAFF. DNA of the CDR3: TGTGCCAGCAGCTTAAGGTGGGGAGGGAACGGGAAGAACACTGAAGCTTTCTTT. The chain combines TRBV7-9 with TRBJ1-1, with unresolved D. Germline loops: CDR1 SEHNR, CDR2 FQNEAQ (reference sequence). The V and J ends lost 2 bases and 1 base respectively, with 20 bases between them. CDR3 length: 18 residues. The full variable domain, rest sourced from reference TRBV7-9 and TRBJ1-1, is DTGVSQNPRHKITKRGQNVTFRCDPISEHNRLYWYRQTLGQGPEFLTYFQNEAQLEKSRLLSDRFSAERPKGSFSTLEIQRTEQGDSAMYLCASSLRWGGNGKNTEAFFGQGTRLTVV.

The V gene is TRBV7-8, the J gene TRBJ1-1, with a possible D match to TRBD1 (5 bases). V was pared by 5 bases and J by 3 bases, with 13 bases between. CDR3 length: 14 residues. The germline V gene has CDR1 SGHVS and CDR2 FQNEAQ. The CDR3 spells CASSPGTGDTEAFF. The CDR3 nucleotides read TGTGCCAGCAGCCCTGGGACGGGGGACACTGAAGCTTTCTTT.

This chain connects TRBV7-2 to TRBJ1-1; 7 nucleotides align to TRBD1. Germline CDR1 and CDR2: SGHTA and FQGNSA. V trimming: 4 bases; J trimming: 6 bases; junction bases outside the gene matches: 8. The CDR3 has 14 amino acids. In DNA, the CDR3 is TGTGCCAGCAGCTCCACCAGACAGGGCGCTGAAGCTTTCTTT. This translates into CASSSTRQGAEAFF.

In DNA form, the CDR3 reads TGTGCCAGCTCACCCAAATTGACAGACACCGGGGAGCTGTTTTTT. The encoded protein is CASSPKLTDTGELFF. J is TRBJ2-2 and V is TRBV18, with a weak D call TRBD1 (5 bases). This CDR3 comprises 15 residues. Between the trimmed V and J ends, which lost 3 bases and 3 bases, there was a span of 11 bases. CDR1 KGHSH and CDR2 LQKENI come from the germline V gene.

In nucleotides, the CDR3 is TGTGCCAGCAGCTTTGAGCGATCCTACGAGCAGTACTTC. This codes for CASSFERSYEQYF. The J gene is TRBJ2-7, the V gene TRBV7-4, with D hard to call. The CDR3 loop spans 13 amino acids. In germline, CDR1 is SGHVT, CDR2 SQSDAQ. The V gene lost 3 bases and the J gene lost 1 base, with 7 bases spanning the gap.

The chain combines TRBV4-1 with TRBJ2-2; 7 bases match TRBD2. CDR1 and CDR2 (germline): MGHRA, YSYEKL. CDR3 length: 18 residues. Trimming cost V 1 base and J 5 bases; bases outside gene matches: 13. The CDR3 reads CASSQVPVAGVLTGELFF. CDR3 nucleotide sequence: TGCGCCAGCAGCCAAGTTCCGGTGGCGGGAGTTTTAACCGGGGAGCTGTTTTTT.

This chain uses TRBV18 with TRBJ2-5; 8 bases align to TRBD1. The germline gives CDR1 KGHSH, CDR2 LQKENI. The CDR3 spans 14 residues. The J segment lost 2 bases and the V segment lost 3 bases, leaving 2 bases of the junction unmatched. Here the CDR3 reads CASSPDRVQETQYF. DNA of the CDR3: TGTGCCAGCTCACCGGACAGGGTGCAAGAGACCCAGTACTTC.